This T cell receptor (beta chain) was identified in a study of stem cell transplantation in POMP-related autoinflammatory disease. Study-wide context: DNA chimerism showed 100% graft donor engraftment of neutrophils and platelets through one year.

Profiling relied on immunoSEQ multiplex PCR, and the TCRdb table lists in-frame clones only, not all of them. The data contain about 2,200 clones, 87% of them singletons. Comments on this clone: Its antigen is unknown.

The study, taken as a whole, reports: Unique TRB V-J gene pairings were limited in number in patients with PRAID. A trend toward lower repertoire diversity and greater clonality appeared in every analyzed T-cell subset of PRAID patients.

Trimming pared 0 bases from V and 4 bases from J, leaving 9 bases between. Germline CDR1 reads LGHDT; CDR2 reads YNNKEL (reference sequence). The CDR3 is 14 residues long. The genes are TRBV3-1 (or the pseudogene TRBV3-2) and TRBJ1-1, with a weak D call TRBD1 (5 bases). The clonotype was recovered from a human patient with POMP-related autoinflammation and immune dysregulation (PRAID). Part of the T cells may come from the graft donor. This sample comprised Tregs from PBMCs, obtained after stem cell transplantation. CDR3 amino acids: CASSQDRGFTEAFF. The DNA for the CDR3 is TGTGCCAGCAGCCAAGATAGGGGTTTCACTGAAGCTTTCTTT.